Each of the 17 T cell receptor beta chains below was sequenced from the same sample in a study of naive and memory T cell subsets. Both TRBC1 and TRBC2 were covered by a beta constant-region primer of two equimolar oligonucleotides. Nested alpha and beta constant-region primers with the SP2 primer drove four PCR rounds on ligated cDNA. TCRdb called the UMI-ligation and nested PCR reads again in MiXCR, with one record for every CDR3 protein. Among over 20,000 distinct CDR3 sequences listed, about 10% were seen once. The sequenced material came from central memory CD8+ T cells from blood. The receptors here all came from a human donor in good health.

This clonotype was seen once. The genes are TRBV12-3 or TRBV12-4 and TRBJ2-2, with TRBD1 matching over 7 bases. The CDR3 consists of 15 residues. Unmatched junction bases numbered 5, after V lost 6 bases and J lost 1 base. CDR3 in amino acids: CASRPDRMNTGELFF. The CDR3 DNA follows: TGTGCCAGCAGGCCGGACAGGATGAACACCGGGGAGCTGTTTTTT.

This sequence joins TRBV6-1 and TRBJ1-5; D is undetermined. This CDR3 is 11 amino acids long. The germline V gene has CDR1 MNHNS and CDR2 SASEGT. Trimming shortened V by 6 bases and J by 3 bases, and 3 bases separated the two germline ends. The CDR3 reads CASRDNQPQHF. The CDR3 DNA reads as TGTGCCAGCAGAGACAATCAGCCCCAGCATTTT.

This clonotype was observed at least ten times. V and J are TRBV7-6 and TRBJ2-7; tentatively, D is TRBD2 (6 bases). The V end was cut by 7 bases, the J end by 4 bases, with 20 bases between. This CDR3 has 15 residues. The germline V gene has CDR1 SGHVS and CDR2 FNYEAQ. The CDR3 is CASTLRYGEDYEQYF. CDR3 nucleotide sequence: TGTGCCAGCACCCTGCGCTACGGGGAGGATTACGAGCAGTACTTC. Filled out from reference TRBV7-6 and TRBJ2-7, the complete variable domain reads GAGVSQSPRYKVTKRGQDVALRCDPISGHVSLYWYRQALGQGPEFLTYFNYEAQQDKSGLPNDRFSAERPEGSISTLTIQRTEQRDSAMYRCASTLRYGEDYEQYFGPGTRLTVT.

This clonotype was seen ten or more times. The rearrangement uses TRBV6-6 and TRBJ2-3; D possibly matches TRBD1 or TRBD2 (5 bases each). The V gene lost 2 bases and the J gene lost 0 bases, with 12 bases spanning the gap. Germline V lookup: CDR1 MNHNY, CDR2 SVGAGI (reference sequence). This CDR3 has 16 residues. CDR3 DNA sequence: TGTGCCAGCAGTTACGATGAGGGGTCTAGCACAGATACGCAGTATTTT. This translates into CASSYDEGSSTDTQYF.

V and J are TRBV27 and TRBJ2-1; the match to TRBD2 covers 14 bases. This CDR3 has 17 amino acids. V lost 1 base, J lost 6 bases, and 5 bases stayed unmatched. From germline, CDR1 is MNHEY and CDR2 SMNVEV (reference sequence). The DNA of the CDR3 is TGTGCCAGCAGTTTATTTGGGACTAGCGGGAGTGCCAATGAGCAGTTCTTC. It yields the protein CASSLFGTSGSANEQFF.

This clonotype was counted at least ten times. This chain connects TRBV12-3 or TRBV12-4 to TRBJ1-2, with no clear D. The length of the CDR3 is 14 residues. Trimming removed 6 bases at V and 4 bases at J, with 15 bases between. CDR3 in DNA: TGTGCCAGCAGCCAGACCGGGAGGGCCTATGGCTACACCTTC. Translating it yields CASSQTGRAYGYTF.

This chain uses TRBV7-3 with TRBJ2-7; no clear D gene. V was clipped by 3 bases and J by 4 bases, with 10 bases between them. This CDR3 spans 13 amino acids. Germline V gives CDR1 SGHTA, CDR2 FQGTGA. The CDR3 is CASSFGEFYEQYF. DNA of the CDR3: TGTGCCAGCAGCTTTGGCGAGTTTTACGAGCAGTACTTC.

Only a few counts were recorded for this clonotype. The gene calls are TRBV7-9 and TRBJ1-1, with D possibly being TRBD1 (5 bases). V gave up 1 base and J gave up 4 bases, with 7 bases separating them. Per the germline V gene, CDR1 is SEHNR and CDR2 is FQNEAQ (reference sequence). This CDR3 region has 13 residues. CDR3 nucleotide sequence: TGTGCCAGCAGCTTAGGGGGCAGCACTGAAGCTTTCTTT. It codes for CASSLGGSTEAFF.

This clonotype showed up just a few times. The chain recombines TRBV15 with TRBJ2-7; 8 bases line up with TRBD2. This CDR3 has 13 residues. V shed 3 bases, J shed 3 bases, and the junction held 1 base outside the gene matches. In germline, CDR1 is LNHNV, CDR2 YYDKDF (reference sequence). The CDR3 loop reads CATSSGTSYEQYF. The CDR3 DNA reads TGTGCCACCAGCAGCGGGACTAGCTACGAGCAGTACTTC. The variable domain in full, with the rest retrieved from reference TRBV15 and TRBJ2-7, is DAMVIQNPRYQVTQFGKPVTLSCSQTLNHNVMYWYQQKSSQAPKLLFHYYDKDFNNEADTPDNFQSRRPNTSFCFLDIRSPGLGDTAMYLCATSSGTSYEQYFGPGTRLTVT.

This clonotype was counted many times. The rearrangement uses TRBV28 and TRBJ1-5; 11 nucleotides align to TRBD1. This CDR3 region has 15 residues. The V gene end was trimmed by 10 bases and the J gene end by 0 bases; junction bases not matched to a gene: 5. The V gene's germline CDR1 is MDHEN and CDR2 SYDVKM. The CDR3 DNA sequence: TGTGCCACCAGGACAGGGGGCGATAGCAATCAGCCCCAGCATTTT. It is translated as CATRTGGDSNQPQHF.

This clonotype appeared many times. The CDR3 nucleotides are TGTGCCAGCAGCCCCGGACAGGGGGCTGGATCACCCCTCCACTTT. Its protein is CASSPGQGAGSPLHF. The rearrangement links TRBV27 to TRBJ1-6, with TRBD1 matching over 11 bases. V dropped 6 bases and J dropped 10; count of bases not matched to a gene: 8. Germline CDR1 reads MNHEY; CDR2 reads SMNVEV (reference sequence). The CDR3 has 15 amino acids.

This clonotype has at least ten counts. The genes are TRBV29-1 and TRBJ1-2; D gene unclear. The germline V and J ends were trimmed by 7 bases and 4 bases, with 10 bases remaining between them. The length of the CDR3 is 11 residues. Germline lookup yields CDR1 SQVTM and CDR2 ANQGSEA. The CDR3 nucleotides are TGCAGCGCCCTGGACGGCTATGGCTACACCTTC. It encodes CSALDGYGYTF. Combining the CDR3 with reference TRBV29-1 and TRBJ1-2 gives the whole variable domain SAVISQKPSRDICQRGTSLTIQCQVDSQVTMMFWYRQQPGQSLTLIATANQGSEATYESGFVIDKFPISRPNLTFSTLTVSNMSPEDSSIYLCSALDGYGYTFGSGTRLTVV.

The sample holds many counts of this clonotype. The chain is built from TRBV11-2 and TRBJ2-3, with 13 bases fitting TRBD2. Germline V lookup: CDR1 SGHAT, CDR2 FQNNGV. This CDR3 has 18 residues. V was pared by 5 bases and J by 7 bases, with 15 bases of the junction left unmatched. For the CDR3, the DNA is TGTGCCAGCAGCCCCCCCCACGGACTAGCGGGAGATTGGAATACGCAGTATTTT. This codes for CASSPPHGLAGDWNTQYF.

This clonotype was found many times. The chain has TRBV6-2 or TRBV6-3 and TRBJ2-1; perhaps TRBD1 as D (6 bases). Germline values: CDR1 MNHEY, CDR2 SVGEGT. The germline V and J ends were trimmed by 2 bases and 1 base, with 6 bases remaining between them. This CDR3 region has 14 residues. CDR3 DNA sequence: TGTGCCAGCAGTTACGGGACATCCTACAATGAGCAGTTCTTC. As protein: CASSYGTSYNEQFF.

This chain joins TRBV7-8 and TRBJ1-1; no clear D gene. Germline CDR1 is SGHVS and CDR2 is FQNEAQ. This CDR3 has 15 residues. Trimming shortened V by 2 bases and J by 2 bases, and 12 bases separated the two germline ends. This CDR3 reads CASSLHPGINTEAFF. DNA for the CDR3: TGTGCCAGCAGCTTACATCCGGGTATTAACACTGAAGCTTTCTTT.

V and J are TRBV6-1 and TRBJ2-1, with 12 positions matching TRBD2. The CDR3 extends over 15 amino acids. V was clipped by 3 bases and J by 7 bases; unmatched bases: 4. The germline V gene has CDR1 MNHNS and CDR2 SASEGT. CDR3 in DNA: TGTGCCAGCAGTGACCCTAGCGGGAGGGTGAATGAGCAGTTCTTC. This encodes CASSDPSGRVNEQFF.

This clonotype was observed a handful of times. The V and J genes are TRBV4-1 and TRBJ2-7, with D tentatively TRBD2 (7 bases). This CDR3 comprises 15 residues. Trimming stripped 1 base from V and 5 bases from J, with 15 bases between. Germline CDR1 and CDR2: MGHRA and YSYEKL. CDR3 sequence (DNA): TGCGCCAGCAGCCAAGGGGGAGGGGGGATGAACGAGCAGTACTTC. It encodes CASSQGGGGMNEQYF.